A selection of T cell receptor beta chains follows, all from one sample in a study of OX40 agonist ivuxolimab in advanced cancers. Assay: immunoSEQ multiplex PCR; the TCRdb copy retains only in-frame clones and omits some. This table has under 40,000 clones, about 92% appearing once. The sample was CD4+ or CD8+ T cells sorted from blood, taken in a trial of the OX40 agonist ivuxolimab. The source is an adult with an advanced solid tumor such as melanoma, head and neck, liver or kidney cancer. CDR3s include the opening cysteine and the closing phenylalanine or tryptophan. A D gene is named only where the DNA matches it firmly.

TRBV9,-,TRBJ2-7,TGTGCCAGCAGCCTAGGGGGGCTAACCTCCTACGAGCAGTACTTC,CASSLGGLTSYEQYF
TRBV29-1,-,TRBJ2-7,TGCAGCGTCCTCTTTGGGCGAATGGGGGAGCAGTACTTC,CSVLFGRMGEQYF
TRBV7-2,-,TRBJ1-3,TGTGCCAGCAGCACCCTCCGTTCATATGGAAACACCATATATTTT,CASSTLRSYGNTIYF
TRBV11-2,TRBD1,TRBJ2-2,TGTGCCAGCAACCGGGGGACCGGGACAGGGATGCGCACCGGGGAGCTGTTTTTT,CASNRGTGTGMRTGELFF
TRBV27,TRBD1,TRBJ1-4,TGTGCCAGCAGCCTGGACAGGGCAAGTGAAAAACTGTTTTTT,CASSLDRASEKLFF
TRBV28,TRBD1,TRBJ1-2,TGTGCCAGCAGTTTAACCGGGACAGGGGACTATGGCTACACCTTC,CASSLTGTGDYGYTF
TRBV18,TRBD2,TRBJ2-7,TGTGCCAGCTCACCACGGGGTAGCGGGGGCCCTCTGGACGAGCAGTACTTC,CASSPRGSGGPLDEQYF
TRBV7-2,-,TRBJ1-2,TGTGCCAGCAGCGTCCTAACAGAGGACACCTTC,CASSVLTEDTF
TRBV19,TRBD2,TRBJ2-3,TGTGCCAGTAGTGATTCCTTAGGACTAGCGGGAGGCACAGATACGCAGTATTTT,CASSDSLGLAGGTDTQYF
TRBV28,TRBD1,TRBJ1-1,TGTGCCAGCAGTCCGTCGGACAGGCCGAACACTGAAGCTTTCTTT,CASSPSDRPNTEAFF